This T cell receptor (beta chain) was identified during a study of blood T cell repertoires in COVID-19. The wider study: T cells, B-cell-depleted T cells, or PBMCs supplied cDNA or gDNA.

The CDR3 sequence is 13 residues long. The V gene's germline CDR1 is MNHNS and CDR2 SASEGT. V shed 1 base and J shed 5 bases, with 3 bases lying between them. Cohort assignment relied on participant-reported clinical history. Profiled with immunoSEQ multiplex PCR; TCRdb holds only in-frame clones, not every one. Among about 210,000 clones, roughly four fifths were seen once, and the ten largest hold about 9.3%. The V gene is TRBV6-1, the J gene TRBJ1-6; D is uncertain. This TCR was sampled from a man aged 35 to 55 who had recovered from COVID-19. The sample consisted of PBMCs or T cells enriched from blood (not recorded which). The CDR3 DNA reads as TGTGCCAGCAGTGAAGTAAATAATTCACCCCTCCACTTT. It translates to CASSEVNNSPLHF.